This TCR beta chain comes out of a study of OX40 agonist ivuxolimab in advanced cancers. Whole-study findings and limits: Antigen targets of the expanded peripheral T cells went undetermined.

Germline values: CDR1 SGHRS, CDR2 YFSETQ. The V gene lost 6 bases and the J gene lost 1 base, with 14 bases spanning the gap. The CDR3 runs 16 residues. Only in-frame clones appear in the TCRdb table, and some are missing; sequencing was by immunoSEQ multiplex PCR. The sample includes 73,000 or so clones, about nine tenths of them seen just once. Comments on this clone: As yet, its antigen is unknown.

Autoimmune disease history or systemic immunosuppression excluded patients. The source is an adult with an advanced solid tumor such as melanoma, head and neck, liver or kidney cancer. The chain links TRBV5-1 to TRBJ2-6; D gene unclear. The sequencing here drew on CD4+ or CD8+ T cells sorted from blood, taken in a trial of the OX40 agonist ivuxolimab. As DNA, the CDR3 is TGCGCCAGCACCCCGGCAGGCTTATCTGGGGCCAACGTCCTGACTTTC. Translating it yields CASTPAGLSGANVLTF. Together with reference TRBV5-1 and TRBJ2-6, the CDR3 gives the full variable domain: KAGVTQTPRYLIKTRGQQVTLSCSPISGHRSVSWYQQTPGQGLQFLFEYFSETQRNKGNFPGRFSGRQFSNSRSEMNVSTLELGDSALYLCASTPAGLSGANVLTFGAGSRLTVL.